This T cell receptor beta chain was identified in a study of shared clonotypes between healthy human individuals. The overall study: Three plates each covered CD4 naive and memory; CD8 naive two, CD8 memory one.

In the original processing: There were no quality scores in the junction-only immunoSEQ sequences, so filtering differed. Clones were sequenced by immunoSEQ multiplex PCR, and TCRdb holds only the in-frame ones, with some missing. D and trimming were read from the DNA, whereas the V and J calls and clone size are those reported in that table. There are some 980,000 clones in the sample; over 75% occur only once, and around 1.5% lies in the top ten. In regard to this clone: Antigen: not known.

Memory CD4+ cells were the fraction left after CD45RA+ naive selection. General study findings and limits: Sampling involved blood alone; tissue repertoires likely differ.

Trimming took 7 bases from V and 1 from J, leaving 13 bases between them. This CDR3 contains 15 residues. Germline lookup yields CDR1 MNHEY and CDR2 SVGAGI. Input material: memory CD4+ T cells sorted from blood. As for subset: CD45RA-negative fraction. V gene TRBV6-5 combines with J gene TRBJ2-2, with D perhaps given as TRBD1 or TRBD2 (5 bases each). This receptor was identified in a man aged 18-30 years in good health. The CDR3 nucleotides read TGTGCCAGCAATCGGGGCAGCAAGAACACCGGGGAGCTGTTTTTT. As protein: CASNRGSKNTGELFF.